The T cell receptor beta chain under discussion was sequenced for a study of blood T cell repertoires in COVID-19 (dated by TCRdb to the early 2020s). For the wider study: Samples from collaborators originated in the United States, Italy and Spain and spanned both the acute and convalescent phases of COVID-19. Deeply sampled blood TCRbeta repertoires from subjects exposed to, actively infected with, or recovered from COVID-19 were included in the dataset. The material from the prospective study consisted of cDNA or gDNA derived from T cells, B-cell-depleted T cells, or PBMCs. The repertoires were made available in a free public database intended to serve as a resource for research on the immune response to SARS-CoV-2. The samples were drawn from the first 160 participants of the ongoing ImmuneRACE study and from over a thousand subjects provided by 6 global collaborators. Sample metadata almost always included a de-identified subject ID, COVID-19 status, age in years and sex. Where HLA class I and class II types were available, the types were taken from metadata supplied by the sample provider, not from assay-based typing.

Participants in the prospective study were enrolled through a virtual design, were aged about 18 to 89 years, and lived in roughly 25 United States geographic areas. To assign participants to cohorts, the prospective study relied on clinical history that participants themselves reported in a screening survey and a study questionnaire. Recovered participants in ImmuneRACE Cohort 3 were defined as having two consecutive negative NP/OP PCR tests, clearance from a healthcare professional, or resolution of symptoms. Mobile phlebotomists in the prospective study collected whole blood, serum and a nasopharyngeal or oropharyngeal swab from every participant. Additional blood draws and questionnaires over an approximately two-month period could optionally be provided by prospective study participants. Before DNA extraction, prospective study blood samples were shipped either frozen or at room temperature.

A word on this clone: The antigen it binds to is not known. No much larger clone is present one base from it, and per-base qualities are unavailable.

Cut back by 5 bases and 5 bases, the V and J ends lie 8 bases apart. Including the terminal cysteine and phenylalanine, the CDR3 comprises 12 residues. This entry keeps only the CDR3 DNA: 36 bases, framed from base 1. CDR1 SGHAT and CDR2 FQNNGV were looked up in the germline V gene. The immunoSEQ Assay, a bias-controlled multiplex PCR, was used to amplify TCRbeta CDR3 regions from genomic DNA. As for how the authors treated the data: Nucleated cell counts per sample were estimated from amplification of reference gene primers within the assay. To quantify the absolute abundance of each unique TCRbeta CDR3 rearrangement, sequence reads were collapsed and filtered. For each sample, productive Simpson clonality was calculated as the square root of Simpson's diversity index over productive rearrangements. Imported from immuneACCESS, the table was reduced by TCRdb to in-frame sequences with V and J called. These copies leave out some clones; in studies compared against another copy, an unresolved V gene accounts for under half, and the cause of the remainder is not known. D and trimming were read from the DNA, whereas the V and J calls and clone size are those reported in that table. The sample profile shows 110,000 to 150,000 clones; more than 75% of them were found once. In total, the top ten clones hold just over 6% of the sample.

Overall study results and their limits: The amount of clinical and demographic metadata varied by source and participant and was provided uncurated.

Sequencing was performed on PBMCs or T cells enriched from blood (not recorded which). The chain employs TRBV11-2 and TRBJ2-3, with the D gene uncertain. The source of this sequence is a woman in her 50s who had recovered from COVID-19. For the CDR3, the sequence is CASSKEEDTQYF. The nucleotides read TGTGCCAGCAGCAAAGAGGAAGATACGCAGTATTTT.